This is a list of T cell receptor beta chains from one sample in a study of regulatory T cells in long-lasting Graves disease. From the multiplex PCR reads, TCRdb called clonotypes with MiXCR, one entry per CDR3 protein. The repertoire holds hundreds of thousands of distinct CDR3 sequences, with 20% to 25% as singletons. This material consisted of peripheral blood mononuclear cells (PBMCs), taken when the disease was refractory, from a patient treated with antithyroid drugs. These TCRs come from a female donor with Graves disease. Both conserved end residues are part of each CDR3. D genes are given only for firm matches. Clone size is shown for a subset of rows, as once, few, many or a class of expanded clone.

d_gene,j_gene,len,abundance,v_gene,CDR3nt,CDR3aa
TRBD1,TRBJ1-1,14,many,TRBV6-5,TGTGCCAGCAGTTTCCCGGGACAGGGCGGTAGAGCTTTCTTT,CASSFPGQGGRAFF
TRBD1,TRBJ2-5,15,many,TRBV7-9,TGTGCCAGCAGCCCTGGACAGGGGTTTGAAGAGACCCAGTACTTC,CASSPGQGFEETQYF
NA,TRBJ2-7,12,NA,TRBV7-8,TGTGCAGTGGCAGGCGCGGGCGACGAGCAGTACTTC,CAVAGAGDEQYF
NA,TRBJ2-5,14,NA,TRBV5-6,TGTGCCAGCAGCCTCCGGCAGCTCGAAGAGACCCAGTACTTC,CASSLRQLEETQYF
TRBD2,TRBJ2-5,16,NA,TRBV18,TGTGCCAGCTCACCACAGCCAGCGGGAGGGCATGAGACCCAGTACTTC,CASSPQPAGGHETQYF
NA,TRBJ2-1,13,NA,TRBV11-3,TGTGCCAGCAGCTTGAGGGATACAGGGGAGCAGTTCTTC,CASSLRDTGEQFF
NA,TRBJ1-1,14,many,TRBV7-9,TGTGCCAGCAGCTCAAGGGACATGAACACTGAAGCTTTCTTT,CASSSRDMNTEAFF
NA,TRBJ2-3,13,NA,TRBV2,TGTGCCAGCAGTCTGACCCGCACAGATACGCAGTATTTT,CASSLTRTDTQYF
TRBD2,TRBJ2-5,15,many,TRBV15,TGTGCCACCAGCAGAGGGGACTATGGTCGAGAGACCCAGTACTTC,CATSRGDYGRETQYF
NA,TRBJ1-4,13,many,TRBV29-1,TGCAGCGTTGTTGAGGGATCTAATGAAAAACTGTTTTTT,CSVVEGSNEKLFF
NA,TRBJ1-1,13,many,TRBV6-1,TGTGCCAGCAGTAGGGACATAATAACTGAAGCTTTCTTT,CASSRDIITEAFF
TRBD1,TRBJ2-6,17,many,TRBV20-1,TGCAGTGCAACCGGGACAGGATTTAGCTCTGGGGCCAACGTCCTGACTTTC,CSATGTGFSSGANVLTF
NA,TRBJ1-3,15,few,TRBV28,TGTGCCAGCAGATCGGACGCCTACTCTGGAAACACCATATATTTT,CASRSDAYSGNTIYF
NA,TRBJ2-2,14,NA,TRBV4-2,TGTGCCAGCAGGGGGCAGGGCAAGATCGGGGAGCTGTTTTTT,CASRGQGKIGELFF
NA,TRBJ1-5,12,few,TRBV20-1,TGCAGTGCTAGCAGGGAGCATCAGCCCCAGCATTTT,CSASREHQPQHF
NA,TRBJ2-7,14,NA,TRBV7-2,TGTGCCGGCAGCCGAGGAACGGCCTCCTACGAGCAGTACTTC,CAGSRGTASYEQYF
NA,TRBJ2-1,12,NA,TRBV20-1,TGCAGTGGGGGCTACCCGTACAATGAGCAGTTCTTC,CSGGYPYNEQFF
NA,TRBJ2-7,17,few,TRBV18,TGTGCCAGCTCACCACCGATAAGGCCTAACCAAGTCTACGAGCAGTACTTC,CASSPPIRPNQVYEQYF
NA,TRBJ1-2,14,NA,TRBV7-9,TGTGCCAGCAGCTTAGAGTTCCTTGACTATGGCTACACCTTC,CASSLEFLDYGYTF
NA,TRBJ2-4,17,NA,TRBV7-2,TGTGCCAGCAGCTTAACCGGACAGCTTCTAGCCAAAAACATTCAGTACTTC,CASSLTGQLLAKNIQYF
TRBD1,TRBJ2-7,14,NA,TRBV5-6,TGTGCCAGCAGCCCCAGGGGGCAATCCTACGAGCAGTACTTC,CASSPRGQSYEQYF
NA,TRBJ2-7,12,few,TRBV29-1,TGCAGCGTTGAACAGGGCCTCGGGGAGCAGTACTTC,CSVEQGLGEQYF
NA,TRBJ1-1,12,few,TRBV19,TGTGCCAGTAAGGAAGCCGGGAACCAAGCTTTCTTT,CASKEAGNQAFF
TRBD2,TRBJ2-7,14,NA,TRBV27,TGTGCCAGCAGTCTTAGCGGGAGCGTCCACGAGCAGTACTTC,CASSLSGSVHEQYF
NA,TRBJ1-2,14,many,TRBV7-9,TGTGCCAGCGTCGAAGCAGGGGCTAACTATGGCTACACCTTC,CASVEAGANYGYTF
TRBD1,TRBJ1-5,15,many,TRBV28,TGTGCCAGCAGTGCTACAGGGGGTAACAATCAGCCCCAGCATTTT,CASSATGGNNQPQHF
NA,TRBJ1-2,12,many,TRBV12-3/TRBV12-4,TGTGCCAGTTCAAACACTAACTATGGCTACACCTTC,CASSNTNYGYTF
NA,TRBJ2-1,12,NA,TRBV12-3/TRBV12-4,TGTGCCAGCACCTTTTCCTACAATGAGCAGTTCTTC,CASTFSYNEQFF
NA,TRBJ2-7,12,many,TRBV7-9,TGTGCCAGCAGCTTAGTGGGTGACGAGCAGTACTTC,CASSLVGDEQYF
TRBD1,TRBJ2-3,16,few,TRBV28,TGTGCCGTATCCCCGTCGGGACAGGGGACTGAAGATACGCAGTATTTT,CAVSPSGQGTEDTQYF
NA,TRBJ1-3,12,many,TRBV20-1,TGCAGTGCTAGAACGAGTGGAAACACCATATATTTT,CSARTSGNTIYF
NA,TRBJ1-4,16,NA,TRBV4-1,TGCGCCAGCAGCCGCTCCCACAATCCGCTCCGTGAAAAACTGTTTTTT,CASSRSHNPLREKLFF
TRBD1,TRBJ2-4,21,many,TRBV6-5,TGTGCCAGCAGTTACTCCTCAGCAACAGGGGGCGATGGCTTTTCCAAAAACATTCAGTACTTC,CASSYSSATGGDGFSKNIQYF
NA,TRBJ1-5,14,many,TRBV11-2,TGTGCCAGCGTTGTTCCCCTTAGCAATCAGCCCCAGCATTTT,CASVVPLSNQPQHF
NA,TRBJ2-2,16,many,TRBV7-2,TGTGCCAGCAGCTTAGTGGAAAACCCGAACACCGGGGAGCTGTTTTTT,CASSLVENPNTGELFF
TRBD2,TRBJ2-7,15,NA,TRBV19,TGTGCCAGTAGTATCGGTTTAGCGGGAGAGGACGAGCAGTACTTC,CASSIGLAGEDEQYF
NA,TRBJ2-5,14,NA,TRBV5-1,TGCGCCAGCAGCACGGACCGCAGGGAAGAGACCCAGTACTTC,CASSTDRREETQYF
NA,TRBJ2-1,12,NA,TRBV27,TGTGCCAGCAGTACGGAGAACAATGAGCAGTTCTTC,CASSTENNEQFF
NA,TRBJ2-5,15,many,TRBV6-1,TGTGCCAGCAACCACGGACGGACCTTAGGTGGTGCCCAGTACTTC,CASNHGRTLGGAQYF
TRBD1,TRBJ2-2,22,NA,TRBV5-4,TGTGCCAGCAGCTTGATTGGGTTACTATTTCGGGACAGGGGTGAGAACACCGGGGAGCTGTTTTTT,CASSLIGLLFRDRGENTGELFF
TRBD2,TRBJ2-2,16,NA,TRBV12-3/TRBV12-4,TGTGCCAGCAGTTTCGGCGGGGGGTTGGACACCGGGGAGCTGTTTTTT,CASSFGGGLDTGELFF
NA,TRBJ2-5,16,NA,TRBV9,TGTGCCAGCAGCGTAGCTGACGACGGGAGCGGAGAGACCCAGTACTTC,CASSVADDGSGETQYF
NA,TRBJ2-1,13,NA,TRBV7-2,TGTGCCAGCACAGAAGTCCGTAGGGGTGAGCAGTTCTTC,CASTEVRRGEQFF
TRBD1,TRBJ2-7,13,once,TRBV20-1,TGCAGTGCTAGTACGGGACAGGGTTACGAGCAGTACTTC,CSASTGQGYEQYF
TRBD1,TRBJ1-1,13,many,TRBV10-3,TGTGCCATCAGTGACCGACAGGGTACTGAAGCTTTCTTT,CAISDRQGTEAFF
NA,TRBJ1-1,17,many,TRBV28,TGTGCCAGCAGTTTATGGGCAGGTCGTGATATGAACACTGAAGCTTTCTTT,CASSLWAGRDMNTEAFF
TRBD2,TRBJ2-5,14,NA,TRBV3-1,TGTGCCAGCAGCCAGGCACTAGCGGCAGAGACCCAGTACTTC,CASSQALAAETQYF
NA,TRBJ2-3,16,many,TRBV28,TGTGCCAGCAGCCCGGGGCTTATGAGTTCCCCAGATACGCAGTATTTT,CASSPGLMSSPDTQYF
NA,TRBJ2-7,14,many,TRBV30,TGTGCCGGGAACAGGGAGGCGACAACTTACGAGCAGTACTTC,CAGNREATTYEQYF
NA,TRBJ1-5,14,many,TRBV28,TGTGCCAGCAGCTCGATCCATAGCAATCAGCCCCAGCATTTT,CASSSIHSNQPQHF
NA,TRBJ2-5,13,many,TRBV5-4,TGTGCCAGCAGCTTGGACCCAGGAGAGACCCAGTACTTC,CASSLDPGETQYF